The T cell receptor (beta chain) under discussion was sequenced for a study of blood T cells in healthy people across ages. The study drew donors from healthy Caucasian individuals in Russia aged roughly 6 to 90. Worth noting for this clonotype: Its antigen is unidentified.

Notes on the study in general: Using unsorted PBMCs precluded a conclusive naive versus antigen-experienced comparison.

A second PCR of 7 to 11 cycles used a sample-barcoded 5' primer and a J-beta primer mix. TCRdb fed the 5' RACE reads into MiXCR, producing one record per CDR3 protein. Of hundreds of thousands of distinct CDR3 sequences listed, around 62% are singletons. The clonotype was recovered from a man aged 25 to 45 in good health. Sequences were obtained from blood.

The CDR3: CASTPTTGSATDTQYF. DNA of the CDR3: TGTGCCAGCACCCCGACGACAGGGAGCGCGACAGATACGCAGTATTTT. The chain uses TRBV9 and TRBJ2-3; 7 nucleotides match TRBD1. Germline V gives CDR1 SGDLS, CDR2 YYNGEE. Germline trimming cut 6 bases from V and 3 bases from J; bases unmatched to any gene: 13. The CDR3 runs to 16 residues.